A selection of T cell receptor beta chains follows, all from one sample in a study of cytomegalovirus exposure and HLA in healthy donors. Repertoires were generated with immunoSEQ multiplex PCR, while TCRdb's copy carries only in-frame clones and drops some. The sample has a few hundred thousand clones; approximately 86% are singletons. Sequenced input: PBMCs. The receptors originated from a woman younger than 30 in good health and CMV-seronegative. The CDR3 runs from the conserved cysteine through the conserved F or W. The D gene is left open where the match is weak. Not all rows give a size; the values are once, few, many and, for expanded clones, a class.

NA	TRBV11-3	TRBJ2-5	TRBD2	CASSPGTSGQETQYF	TGTGCCAGCAGCCCGGGGACTAGCGGGCAAGAGACCCAGTACTTC
NA	TRBV6-6	TRBJ1-2	TRBD1	CASRIGQGNYGYTF	TGTGCCAGCAGAATTGGACAGGGAAACTATGGCTACACCTTC
NA	TRBV7-9	TRBJ2-3	TRBD2	CASSLGGGRREPTDTQYF	TGTGCCAGCAGCTTAGGAGGCGGGAGGAGAGAACCCACAGATACGCAGTATTTT
NA	TRBV2	TRBJ2-5	NA	CASSEASRTQYF	TGTGCCAGCAGTGAAGCCTCGCGTACCCAGTACTTC
NA	TRBV27	TRBJ2-5	NA	CASSLRPGQASRETQYF	TGTGCCAGCAGTCTACGACCAGGGCAGGCGTCCCGAGAGACCCAGTACTTC
NA	TRBV6-5	TRBJ1-2	TRBD1	CASSPVQGEGYTF	TGTGCCAGCAGCCCAGTACAGGGGGAGGGCTACACCTTC
NA	TRBV5-1	TRBJ2-3	NA	CASSSYGLSSTDTQYF	TGCGCCAGCAGCTCCTACGGACTGTCTAGCACAGATACGCAGTATTTT
once	TRBV11-1	TRBJ2-7	NA	CASSLRQLSYEQYF	TGTGCCAGCAGCTTAAGACAGCTCTCCTACGAGCAGTACTTC
NA	TRBV18	TRBJ2-5	TRBD1	CASSPGTGGQETQYF	TGTGCCAGCTCACCAGGGACAGGGGGTCAAGAGACCCAGTACTTC
NA	TRBV29-1	TRBJ2-3	TRBD2	CSVELTSGDKSTDTQYF	TGCAGCGTTGAATTGACTAGCGGGGACAAAAGCACAGATACGCAGTATTTT
once	TRBV6-1	TRBJ1-1	NA	CASSEAGGLNTEAFF	TGTGCCAGCAGTGAAGCGGGGGGTCTGAACACTGAAGCTTTCTTT
NA	TRBV7-9	TRBJ2-1	TRBD2	CASSFPVAGSTYNEQFF	TGTGCCAGCAGCTTTCCAGTAGCGGGAAGCACCTACAATGAGCAGTTCTTC
NA	TRBV4-1	TRBJ2-1	TRBD2	CASALSGRSYEQFF	TGCGCCAGCGCACTTAGCGGGAGAAGCTATGAGCAGTTCTTC
few	TRBV4-3	TRBJ1-2	NA	CASSQTAAYGYTF	TGCGCCAGCAGCCAAACGGCGGCCTATGGCTACACCTTC
NA	TRBV6-4	TRBJ2-3	TRBD2	CASSDKLAGGPDTQYF	TGTGCCAGCAGTGACAAACTGGCGGGAGGCCCAGATACGCAGTATTTT
few	TRBV28	TRBJ1-2	NA	CASSFRGFYGYTF	TGTGCCAGCAGTTTCAGAGGGTTCTATGGCTACACCTTC
once	TRBV27	TRBJ2-7	TRBD2	CASSSLKLAGYPSTYEQYF	TGTGCCAGCAGTTCACTGAAACTAGCGGGATATCCTAGCACCTACGAGCAGTACTTC
NA	TRBV4-1	TRBJ2-3	NA	CASSQGVWRRSTDTQYF	TGCGCCAGCAGCCAAGGCGTCTGGCGGCGGAGCACAGATACGCAGTATTTT
NA	TRBV28	TRBJ2-7	TRBD2	CASSFLAGGPNEQYF	TGTGCCAGCAGTTTCCTTGCGGGAGGGCCCAACGAGCAGTACTTC
few	TRBV4-2	TRBJ1-2	NA	CASSHALGANYGYTF	TGTGCCAGCAGCCATGCGCTGGGGGCAAACTATGGCTACACCTTC
NA	TRBV7-9	TRBJ2-1	NA	CASSLESFSSARNYNEQFF	TGTGCCAGCAGCTTAGAATCCTTCAGCTCGGCTAGGAATTACAATGAGCAGTTCTTC
NA	TRBV5-1	TRBJ1-1	TRBD1	CASSEGTGGMNTEAFF	TGCGCCAGCAGCGAGGGGACAGGCGGGATGAACACTGAAGCTTTCTTT
NA	TRBV9	TRBJ1-2	NA	CASSFSRQVLANYGYTF	TGTGCCAGCAGCTTCAGCCGTCAGGTGTTAGCTAACTATGGCTACACCTTC
NA	TRBV7-9	TRBJ2-2	TRBD2	CASSYSRLAGANTGELFF	TGTGCCAGCAGCTATAGTCGACTAGCGGGAGCAAACACCGGGGAGCTGTTTTTT
NA	TRBV28	TRBJ2-2	TRBD1	CASSLSGQGDIGELFF	TGTGCCAGCAGTTTATCGGGACAGGGTGATATCGGGGAGCTGTTTTTT
NA	TRBV28	TRBJ2-3	NA	CASSFGGYGRTDTQYF	TGTGCCAGCAGTTTTGGAGGGTATGGCCGTACAGATACGCAGTATTTT
once	TRBV28	TRBJ1-4	TRBD1	CASSLKGWVSDRGKKLFF	TGTGCCAGCAGTTTAAAAGGTTGGGTTTCGGACAGGGGGAAAAAACTGTTTTTT
NA	TRBV7-9	TRBJ2-7	TRBD2	CASSFLAGDDEQYF	TGTGCCAGCAGCTTTCTAGCGGGAGACGACGAGCAGTACTTC
NA	TRBV6-6	TRBJ2-1	TRBD2	CASTGMGLIGDGEQFF	TGTGCCAGCACCGGAATGGGACTAATAGGAGACGGTGAGCAGTTCTTC
NA	TRBV9	TRBJ2-1	NA	CASSVAGESYNEQFF	TGTGCCAGCAGCGTAGCGGGAGAATCCTACAATGAGCAGTTCTTC
NA	TRBV5-1	TRBJ2-7	TRBD1	CASSLRQGSYEQYF	TGCGCCAGCAGCTTGAGACAGGGGTCCTACGAGCAGTACTTC
NA	TRBV27	TRBJ2-4	TRBD2	CASKVASGINIQYF	TGTGCCAGCAAGGTGGCTAGCGGTATAAACATTCAGTACTTC
NA	TRBV19	TRBJ1-2	TRBD1	CASKVTGGYGYTF	TGTGCCAGTAAGGTGACAGGGGGGTATGGCTACACCTTC
NA	TRBV13	TRBJ2-3	TRBD2	CASSLAGGQQDTQYF	TGTGCCAGCAGCTTAGCGGGAGGGCAGCAAGATACGCAGTATTTT
NA	TRBV6-5	TRBJ2-7	TRBD2	CATQGSGNFYEQYF	TGTGCCACCCAAGGGAGCGGGAACTTCTACGAGCAGTACTTC
NA	TRBV7-2	TRBJ1-2	NA	CASSLGGGLSYGYTF	TGTGCCAGCAGCTTAGGGGGGGGGCTAAGCTATGGCTACACCTTC
NA	TRBV7-9	TRBJ1-1	NA	CASSQRRDGPEAFF	TGTGCCAGCAGCCAGCGGAGGGACGGGCCCGAAGCTTTCTTT
NA	TRBV9	TRBJ2-7	NA	CASSDATETEQYF	TGTGCCAGCAGCGACGCCACCGAGACAGAGCAGTACTTC
once	TRBV28	TRBJ2-2	TRBD1	CASAQGSRTGELFF	TGTGCCAGCGCACAGGGGTCCCGGACCGGGGAGCTGTTTTTT